What follows describes a single TCR beta chain. Its specificity is unknown. This sample was included in a study of long-term antiretroviral therapy in people with HIV. Study-wide context: Collection dates of the earliest samples fall about a decade before the 2015 immediate-ART recommendation. Regarding the study as a whole: Clones that had undergone expansion before ART dominated the repertoire at all time points. Post-treatment diversity went higher with ART but stayed below transplant donor controls.

No fewer than two post-ART and no fewer than one pre-ART PBMC samples existed for each donor. Run at survey level, the immunoSEQ assay was version v3.0. Assay used: immunoSEQ multiplex PCR; TCRdb lists only in-frame clones, some missing. Here the sample spans tens of thousands of clones, 80% to 85% being singletons. There are 12 residues in the CDR3. Germline V gene lookup returns CDR1 SSHAT and CDR2 FNYEAQ (reference sequence). This clonotype was obtained from a man between 35 and 55 years old with HIV. V and J are TRBV7-7 and TRBJ2-3; D is perhaps TRBD1 or TRBD2 (5 bases each). The material sequenced was unsorted PBMCs, taken 0.1 years before starting antiretroviral therapy. The chain's CDR3 is CVVGPSTDTQYF. In nucleotides, the CDR3 is TGTGTTGTGGGACCCAGCACAGATACGCAGTATTTT.